This T cell receptor (beta chain) is from a study of shared clonotypes between healthy human individuals. J was trimmed by 1 base and V by 11 bases; bases with no gene match: 11. This CDR3 is built from 14 residues. CDR1 and CDR2 from the germline V gene are ENHRY and SYGVKD. Study-wide points: Non-shared clonotypes had lower generation probabilities than clonotypes shared by all four sorted-subset donors.

Libraries were prepared by immunoSEQ multiplex PCR; TCRdb keeps only in-frame clonotypes and omits some of them. The sample lists some 2,400,000 clones; about 94% were seen once. The sample holds one count of this clone. The target antigen is unknown. The source of this sequence is a man in his late teens or twenties in good health. This chain uses TRBV10-3 with TRBJ2-7; 7 nucleotides agree with TRBD2. What was sequenced was naive CD4+ T cells sorted from blood. Regarding subset: CD45RA+ positively selected. In DNA form, the CDR3 reads TGTGCCGCCATCTCTAGCGGTGGTTCCTACGAGCAGTACTTC. It yields the protein CAAISSGGSYEQYF.